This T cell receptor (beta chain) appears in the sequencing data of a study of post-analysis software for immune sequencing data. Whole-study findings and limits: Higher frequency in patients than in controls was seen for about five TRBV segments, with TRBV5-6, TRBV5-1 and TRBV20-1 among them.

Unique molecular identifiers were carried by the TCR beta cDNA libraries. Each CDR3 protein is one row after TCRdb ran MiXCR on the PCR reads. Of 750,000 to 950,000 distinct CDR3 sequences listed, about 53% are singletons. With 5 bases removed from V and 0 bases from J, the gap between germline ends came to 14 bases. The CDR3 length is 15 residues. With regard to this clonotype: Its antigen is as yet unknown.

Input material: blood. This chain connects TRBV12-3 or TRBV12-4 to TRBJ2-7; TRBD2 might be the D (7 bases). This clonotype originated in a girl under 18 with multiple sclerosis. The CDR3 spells CASSILADSSYEQYF. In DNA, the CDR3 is TGTGCCAGCAGTATTCTAGCGGACAGCTCCTACGAGCAGTACTTC.